Below are 32 T cell receptor beta chains sequenced from a single sample in a study of blood T cell repertoires in COVID-19. Profiled with immunoSEQ multiplex PCR; TCRdb holds only in-frame clones, not every one. The sample lists 200,000 to 250,000 clones, approximately 78% occurring once. The sample taken for sequencing was peripheral blood. The receptor source for this set is a woman aged 40 to 55 with acute or convalescent COVID-19.

This chain links TRBV2 with TRBJ2-3; 10 bases line up with TRBD2. This CDR3 has 17 residues. Germline V gene data show CDR1 as SNHLY and CDR2 as FYNNEI. J gave up 4 bases and V 5 bases, and 12 bases lay outside the gene matches. The CDR3 region has the DNA TGTGCCAGCAGTTACGAGACTAGCGGGTCGGGAGCAGATACGCAGTATTTT. Amino acids: CASSYETSGSGADTQYF.

The chain combines TRBV4-3 with TRBJ1-1; D ambiguous. V dropped 6 bases and J dropped 4 bases, with 9 bases sitting between them. CDR1 LGHNA and CDR2 YSLEER come from the germline V gene. The length of the CDR3 is 12 residues. As DNA, the CDR3 is TGCGCCAGCAGGCGGGGTGGCACTGAAGCTTTCTTT. This translates into CASRRGGTEAFF.

This chain joins TRBV10-2 and TRBJ1-5; no clear D gene. CDR1 is WSHSY, CDR2 SAAADI, per germline. V lost 7 bases and J lost 4, with 17 bases in between. The CDR3 consists of 15 residues. The CDR3 DNA follows: TGCGCCAGCACTCCGAGCGGGAGAAATAATCAGCCCCAGCATTTT. Its protein product is CASTPSGRNNQPQHF.

The rearrangement joins TRBV3-1 (or the pseudogene TRBV3-2) to TRBJ1-4, with D hard to call. V shed 4 bases and J shed 6 bases, with 15 bases lying between them. The CDR3 totals 15 residues. CDR1 is LGHDT, CDR2 YNNKEL, per germline (reference sequence). CDR3 region: CASSREVGEYEKLFF. The CDR3 DNA is TGTGCCAGCAGCCGGGAGGTTGGGGAGTATGAAAAACTGTTTTTT.

The rearrangement uses TRBV2 and TRBJ2-5; 7 nucleotides align to TRBD2. CDR3 length equals 15 residues. V gave up 8 bases and J gave up 1 base; unmatched junction bases: 10. Germline-derived CDR1 and CDR2 are SNHLY and FYNNEI. In nucleotides, the CDR3 is TGTGCCAGCCGTCGGGGGGAAGGTGGCCAAGAGACCCAGTACTTC. Protein product: CASRRGEGGQETQYF. Full variable domain (remainder filled in from reference TRBV2 and TRBJ2-5): EPEVTQTPSHQVTQMGQEVILRCVPISNHLYFYWYRQILGQKVEFLVSFYNNEISEKSEIFDDQFSVERPDGSNFTLKIRSTKLEDSAMYFCASRRGEGGQETQYFGPGTRLLVL.

The V and J genes are TRBV9 and TRBJ2-3; 9 nucleotides align to TRBD2. Trimming took 6 bases from V and 5 from J; bases not matched to a gene: 7. The germline CDR1 and CDR2 sequences are SGDLS and YYNGEE. The CDR3 sequence is 14 residues long. The CDR3 is CASNPSGARDTQYF. CDR3 DNA: TGTGCCAGCAATCCTAGCGGGGCGAGAGATACGCAGTATTTT.

The V gene is TRBV6-2 or TRBV6-3, the J gene TRBJ1-2; possibly TRBD1 for D (5 bases). CDR1 is MNHEY and CDR2 is SVGEGT in the germline V gene. V dropped 5 bases and J dropped 4 bases, with 11 bases sitting between them. This CDR3 has 13 amino acids. Here the CDR3 reads CASSTLDSYGYTF. The CDR3 DNA is TGTGCCAGCAGTACCTTAGACAGCTATGGCTACACCTTC.

V and J are TRBV15 and TRBJ1-3; D remains ambiguous. This CDR3 contains 16 residues. Germline CDR1 and CDR2: LNHNV and YYDKDF (reference sequence). V lost 3 bases, J lost 0 bases, and 12 bases lay in between. The CDR3 loop reads CATSSPGSNSGNTIYF. The CDR3 DNA reads TGTGCCACCAGCAGTCCGGGATCTAACTCTGGAAACACCATATATTTT.

V is TRBV15 and J is TRBJ1-1; tentatively, D is TRBD1 (6 bases). The V end was cut by 2 bases, the J end by 4 bases, with 8 bases between. Looked up from germline, CDR1 is LNHNV and CDR2 is YYDKDF (reference sequence). The CDR3 spans 13 residues. The CDR3 is CATSRTGTTEAFF. CDR3 nucleotide sequence: TGTGCCACCAGCAGAACAGGGACCACTGAAGCTTTCTTT.

V and J are TRBV28 and TRBJ1-2, with 8 bases aligning to TRBD1. The V gene's germline CDR1 is MDHEN and CDR2 SYDVKM. This CDR3 spans 14 amino acids. V lost 6 bases to trimming and J lost 2 bases; unmatched junction nucleotides: 5. DNA for the CDR3: TGTGCCAGCAGACCTAGGACAGGGAACTATGGCTACACCTTC. Translation: CASRPRTGNYGYTF.

The CDR3 region has the DNA TGCGCCAGCAGCTTCGGGGGGTCTGGGGCCAACGTCCTGACTTTC. It translates to CASSFGGSGANVLTF. The chain recombines TRBV5-1 with TRBJ2-6; 7 bases fit TRBD2. Germline CDR1 reads SGHRS; CDR2 reads YFSETQ. The J segment lost 1 base and the V segment lost 2 bases, leaving 0 bases of the junction unmatched. The CDR3 length is 15 residues.

The chain combines TRBV9 with TRBJ2-5; D might be TRBD2 (5 bases). This CDR3 has 15 residues. Trimming removed 4 bases at V and 5 bases at J, with 18 bases between. Per the germline V gene, CDR1 is SGDLS and CDR2 is YYNGEE. This chain's CDR3 is CASSPRTDSRETQYF. The CDR3 nucleotides are TGTGCCAGCAGCCCCCGGACTGATTCACGGGAGACCCAGTACTTC.

This chain links TRBV3-1 (or the pseudogene TRBV3-2) with TRBJ1-2; 9 nucleotides agree with TRBD1. V shed 5 bases and J 7 bases; nucleotides not matched to a gene: 11. The CDR3 length is 15 residues. The germline gives CDR1 LGHDT, CDR2 YNNKEL (reference sequence). CDR3 amino acids: CASSSTGTGKGGYTF. CDR3 in DNA: TGTGCCAGCAGCTCTACCGGGACAGGGAAAGGTGGCTACACCTTC.

V gene TRBV6-5 combines with J gene TRBJ2-5; tentatively, D is TRBD1 (5 bases). CDR1 and CDR2 (germline): MNHEY, SVGAGI. CDR3 length equals 11 residues. The V and J ends lost 8 bases and 7 bases respectively, with 11 bases between them. DNA for the CDR3: TGTGCCAGCCGTAATAGGGGGACCCAGTACTTC. Its translation is CASRNRGTQYF.

The V call is TRBV7-8, the J call TRBJ1-4, with 8 bases fitting TRBD1. The CDR3 has 20 residues. Germline loops: CDR1 SGHVS, CDR2 FQNEAQ. J gave up 5 bases and V 5 bases, and 22 bases lay outside the gene matches. The DNA of the CDR3 is TGTGCCAGCAGCACCCCCGAGACAGGGGCGGAGGGGCCCTACAATGAAAAACTGTTTTTT. This gives the protein CASSTPETGAEGPYNEKLFF.

The chain carries TRBV7-2 and TRBJ2-3; TRBD2 agrees at 13 bases. Germline V gene data show CDR1 as SGHTA and CDR2 as FQGNSA. The CDR3 totals 16 residues. Losses at the gene ends were 5 bases for V and 5 bases for J; bases not matched to a gene: 7. The CDR3 reads CASSLLRTSGRDTQYF. DNA for the CDR3: TGTGCCAGCAGCCTCCTGAGGACTAGCGGGAGAGATACGCAGTATTTT.

This chain links TRBV7-2 with TRBJ2-5, with TRBD2 as a possible D gene (6 bases). Per the germline V gene, CDR1 is SGHTA and CDR2 is FQGNSA. V gave up 3 bases and J gave up 9 bases, with 17 bases separating them. CDR3 length: 14 residues. The CDR3 nucleotides read TGTGCCAGCAGCTTTGGCGGGATTTCCGAGGCCCAGTACTTC. It yields the protein CASSFGGISEAQYF.

This clone was found once. V gene TRBV30 combines with J gene TRBJ1-1; no reliable D call. V was clipped by 0 bases and J by 5 bases, with 13 bases between them. The CDR3 is made up of 14 amino acids. Germline CDR1 GTSNPN, CDR2 SVGIG (reference sequence). CDR3 DNA: TGTGCCTGGAGTGTATCGGCACCTAGTACTGAAGCTTTCTTT. It yields the protein CAWSVSAPSTEAFF.

The chain recombines TRBV6-1 with TRBJ1-2, with D tentatively TRBD1 (6 bases). Germline V gene lookup returns CDR1 MNHNS and CDR2 SASEGT. Trimming left V 2 bases short and J 0 bases short, with 22 bases between. This CDR3 contains 19 residues. For the CDR3, the DNA is TGTGCCAGCAGTGAAACATTAGGGGCAGGGGCCCTAGCTAACTATGGCTACACCTTC. Translation gives CASSETLGAGALANYGYTF.

J is TRBJ1-1 and V is TRBV19; D is perhaps TRBD1 (5 bases). The germline CDR1 and CDR2 sequences are LNHDA and SQIVND (reference sequence). V gave up 5 bases and J gave up 4 bases, with 14 bases separating them. CDR3 length: 14 residues. CDR3 in DNA: TGTGCCAGTAGTCCGGGGGGACGTAGCACTGAAGCTTTCTTT. This gives the protein CASSPGGRSTEAFF.

The chain carries TRBV5-1 and TRBJ2-1; a weak D match, TRBD2 (5 bases). Germline V gene data show CDR1 as SGHRS and CDR2 as YFSETQ. The V and J ends lost 3 bases and 4 bases respectively, with 11 bases between them. The CDR3 length is 14 residues. The CDR3 sequence: CASSSTSVYNEQFF. In DNA form, the CDR3 reads TGCGCCAGCAGCTCCACTAGTGTATACAATGAGCAGTTCTTC.

The chain recombines TRBV24-1 with TRBJ1-2, with D possibly matching TRBD1 (5 bases). There are 16 residues in the CDR3. Between the trimmed V and J ends, which lost 3 bases and 0 bases, there was a span of 13 bases. Looked up from germline, CDR1 is KGHDR and CDR2 is SFDVKD. The CDR3 DNA reads as TGTGCCACCAGTGATCCCACCCAGACAGCTAACTATGGCTACACCTTC. Its translation: CATSDPTQTANYGYTF.

The rearrangement links TRBV3-1 (or the pseudogene TRBV3-2) to TRBJ1-4; D may be TRBD1 (5 bases). V gave up 2 bases and J gave up 6 bases, with 16 bases separating them. There are 16 residues in the CDR3. Germline V gives CDR1 LGHDT, CDR2 YNNKEL (reference sequence). The CDR3 is CASSQRRGRMDEKLFF. Here the CDR3 DNA reads TGTGCCAGCAGCCAACGAAGGGGCCGGATGGATGAAAAACTGTTTTTT.

This chain joins TRBV6-5 and TRBJ2-1; TRBD2 matches 7 bases. Germline CDR1 and CDR2: MNHEY and SVGAGI. The CDR3 is made up of 11 amino acids. J was trimmed by 12 bases and V by 8 bases; bases with no gene match: 7. The CDR3 nucleotides read TGTGCCAGCCGAGCTAGGGAGGGGCAGTTCTTC. It translates to CASRAREGQFF.

This clone is a singleton in its sample. V usage is TRBV5-4 and J usage is TRBJ2-6; 10 nucleotides align to TRBD1. The CDR3 loop spans 15 amino acids. Unmatched junction bases numbered 17, after V lost 4 bases and J lost 19 bases. The V gene's germline CDR1 is SGHNT and CDR2 YYREEE (reference sequence). In DNA form, the CDR3 reads TGTGCCAGCAGCCCTACCCAGGGACAGGGGTCTCTGACCACTTTC. This translates into CASSPTQGQGSLTTF.

The V gene is TRBV2, the J gene TRBJ2-5, with TRBD2 matching over 11 bases. V was pared by 6 bases and J by 4 bases, with 4 bases of the junction left unmatched. The CDR3 is 14 residues long. CDR1 and CDR2 (germline): SNHLY, FYNNEI. The CDR3 nucleotides read TGTGCCAGCAGAGACGGACTAGCGGGAGAGACCCAGTACTTC. Protein product: CASRDGLAGETQYF.

This clone occurred many times. The chain has TRBV7-7 and TRBJ2-1; 7 nucleotides agree with TRBD2. Germline loops: CDR1 SSHAT, CDR2 FNYEAQ (reference sequence). With 6 bases clipped from V and 5 bases from J, the junction kept 7 bases outside the gene matches. This CDR3 spans 14 amino acids. The CDR3 sequence is CASSRSGGNNEQFF. The DNA of the CDR3 is TGTGCCAGCAGTAGGTCCGGGGGGAACAATGAGCAGTTCTTC.

This chain joins TRBV10-3 and TRBJ2-2, with 9 nucleotides matching TRBD2. Per the germline V gene, CDR1 is ENHRY and CDR2 is SYGVKD. The CDR3 extends over 15 amino acids. V lost 7 bases to trimming and J lost 1 base; unmatched junction nucleotides: 4. The CDR3 loop reads CAITPTSGNTGELFF. Here the CDR3 DNA reads TGTGCCATCACGCCGACTAGCGGGAACACCGGGGAGCTGTTTTTT.

The CDR3 bases are TGTGCCAGCAGCTTAGAGGGCGGGAGGTCTTCCTACGAGCAGTACTTC. This translates into CASSLEGGRSSYEQYF. This rearrangement joins TRBV11-2 to TRBJ2-7, with TRBD2 matching over 8 bases. This CDR3 has 16 amino acids. The J segment lost 1 base and the V segment lost 0 bases, leaving 5 bases of the junction unmatched. Germline values: CDR1 SGHAT, CDR2 FQNNGV.

The gene calls are TRBV6-5 and TRBJ2-7, with 9 bases identical to TRBD2. The germline gives CDR1 MNHEY, CDR2 SVGAGI. The CDR3 covers 13 residues. J gave up 1 base and V 8 bases, and 3 bases lay outside the gene matches. The CDR3 loop is CASGLAGSYEQYF. The CDR3 DNA sequence: TGTGCCAGCGGGCTAGCGGGATCCTACGAGCAGTACTTC.

This clone was recorded only once. The CDR3 loop is CASSPLATGFSGNTIYF. In nucleotides, the CDR3 is TGTGCCAGCTCACCCTTAGCGACAGGCTTCTCTGGAAACACCATATATTTT. The chain has TRBV18 and TRBJ1-3, with D possibly being TRBD1 (6 bases). Germline CDR1 and CDR2: KGHSH and LQKENI. Trimming removed 3 bases from V and 0 bases from J, with 15 bases in between. The CDR3 covers 17 residues.

The rearrangement joins TRBV12-3 or TRBV12-4 to TRBJ1-2; no clear D. V dropped 3 bases and J dropped 8 bases, with 13 bases sitting between them. CDR3 length: 13 amino acids. For the CDR3, the DNA is TGTGCCAGCAGTTTTGAGATTAGAGGGGGCTACACCTTC. It codes for CASSFEIRGGYTF.